The source of this T cell receptor (beta chain) is a study of blood T cell repertoires in COVID-19 (TCRdb year 2020). As for the study more broadly: Collaborator samples came from the United States, Italy and Spain and covered acute and convalescent phases of COVID-19. The material from the prospective study consisted of cDNA or gDNA derived from T cells, B-cell-depleted T cells, or PBMCs. Deeply sampled blood TCRbeta repertoires from subjects exposed to, actively infected with, or recovered from COVID-19 were included in the dataset. The repertoires were made available in a free public database intended to serve as a resource for research on the immune response to SARS-CoV-2. The samples were drawn from two sources: the first 160 participants of the ongoing ImmuneRACE study, and approximately 1,300 subjects contributed by 6 global collaborators. A de-identified subject ID, COVID-19 status, age in years and sex were almost always included in the sample metadata. Where available, HLA class I and class II types were taken from metadata supplied by the sample provider and were not determined by assay-based typing.

Collaborating institutions collected whole blood in K2EDTA tubes following their own protocols. For TCRbeta analysis, collaborator samples were shipped as frozen whole blood, as isolated PBMCs, or as DNA extracted from either sample type. Comments on this clone: No antigen is known for it. No base quality values were provided; no much bigger clone lies one nucleotide off.

The paper's findings and limits, for the study overall: The quantity of clinical and demographic metadata differed by source and by participant and was supplied without curation.

TCRbeta CDR3 regions were amplified from genomic DNA using the immunoSEQ Assay, a bias-controlled multiplex PCR. For the original study's pipeline: The number of nucleated cells in each sample was estimated from the amplification of reference gene primers within the assay. To quantify the absolute abundance of each unique TCRbeta CDR3 rearrangement, sequence reads were collapsed and filtered. For each sample, productive Simpson clonality was calculated as the square root of Simpson's diversity index across productive rearrangements. TCRdb took over this immuneACCESS table, retaining in-frame rearrangements with V and J assigned. Such tables are incomplete; in checked studies, under half of the missing clones stem from an unresolved V gene, and the remainder is unexplained. V and J calls and clone size are those listed in that table; D and trimming were worked out from the DNA. The sample table records 150,000 to 200,000 clones; around 72% of these occur just once. About 3% of the sample is taken by the ten largest.

The CDR3, cysteine through phenylalanine, is 15 amino acids long. Just the 45-base CDR3 DNA is kept, in frame starting at base 1. V is pruned by 6 bases and J by 5 bases, leaving 8 bases of the junction without a gene match. From the germline V gene, CDR1 is MDHEN and CDR2 is SYDVKM. The sequenced sample was peripheral blood. The source is an elderly woman with acute or convalescent COVID-19. The V and J segments used are TRBV28 and TRBJ1-4; TRBD1 lines up with 8 middle nucleotides. The nucleotides read TGTGCCAGCAGCACGGACAGGGAGGCGAATGAAAAACTGTTTTTT. Its protein product is CASSTDREANEKLFF.